Shown below are 19 T cell receptor beta chains from a single sample sequenced in a study of graft-versus-host responses after intestinal transplantation. Their antigens are not known. Sequencing was performed with immunoSEQ multiplex PCR; in TCRdb, only in-frame clones are kept and a portion is missing. The sample holds roughly 98,000 clones; around 93% are singletons and the top ten take around 1.2%. The sequencing here drew on unstimulated CD8+ T cells sorted from spleen or lymph node cells, taken before transplant. These receptors came from a human donor who was the organ donor for an intestinal transplant.

The rearrangement joins TRBV7-8 to TRBJ1-4; D perhaps matches TRBD1 (6 bases). Germline loops: CDR1 SGHVS, CDR2 FQNEAQ. Between the trimmed V and J ends, which lost 2 bases and 8 bases, there was a span of 12 bases. CDR3 length: 14 residues. CDR3 nucleotide sequence: TGTGCCAGCAGCTTAACAGGGCGGGGGGAAAAACTGTTTTTT. Its translation: CASSLTGRGEKLFF. Combining the CDR3 with reference TRBV7-8 and TRBJ1-4 gives the whole variable domain GAGVSQSPRYKVAKRGQDVALRCDPISGHVSLFWYQQALGQGPEFLTYFQNEAQLDKSGLPSDRFFAERPEGSVSTLKIQRTQQEDSAVYLCASSLTGRGEKLFFGSGTQLSVL.

This rearrangement joins TRBV2 to TRBJ1-1; tentative D call: TRBD1 (5 bases). V was cut by 6 bases and J by 3 bases, with 17 bases left in between. This CDR3 is 15 amino acids long. Germline lookup yields CDR1 SNHLY and CDR2 FYNNEI. The CDR3 loop is CASRPPGGGDTEAFF. The CDR3 nucleotides read TGTGCCAGCAGGCCCCCCGGGGGAGGGGACACTGAAGCTTTCTTT. Full variable domain (remainder filled in from reference TRBV2 and TRBJ1-1): EPEVTQTPSHQVTQMGQEVILRCVPISNHLYFYWYRQILGQKVEFLVSFYNNEISEKSEIFDDQFSVERPDGSNFTLKIRSTKLEDSAMYFCASRPPGGGDTEAFFGQGTRLTVV.

The J gene is TRBJ1-3, the V gene TRBV28, with D possibly matching TRBD1 (5 bases). Germline V lookup: CDR1 MDHEN, CDR2 SYDVKM. The CDR3 sequence is 17 residues long. Trimming stripped 5 bases from V and 0 bases from J, with 17 bases between. The CDR3 sequence: CASSTSTVSHSGNTIYF. CDR3 in DNA: TGTGCCAGCAGTACCTCGACAGTATCGCACTCTGGAAACACCATATATTTT.

V usage is TRBV19 and J usage is TRBJ1-1; tentative D call: TRBD1 (6 bases). The CDR3 spans 14 residues. Trimming left V 7 bases short and J 5 bases short, with 17 bases between. The germline V gene encodes CDR1 LNHDA and CDR2 SQIVND (reference sequence). The CDR3 here is CASTLGWGRTEAFF. The CDR3 DNA reads as TGTGCCAGTACCCTCGGGTGGGGGCGAACTGAAGCTTTCTTT.

The chain combines TRBV7-2 with TRBJ2-2; 7 nucleotides match TRBD2. Germline V lookup: CDR1 SGHTA, CDR2 FQGNSA. With 6 bases clipped from V and 6 bases from J, the junction kept 13 bases outside the gene matches. This CDR3 region has 16 residues. CDR3 in DNA: TGTGCCAGCAGTCCGTTGGGGGGAGGGCCGGCCGGGGAGCTGTTTTTT. This encodes CASSPLGGGPAGELFF.

J is TRBJ2-3 and V is TRBV5-4; tentative D call: TRBD1 (5 bases). The CDR3 contains 15 residues. Deletions cut 4 bases from V and 1 base from J, with 13 bases between. Germline V gene lookup returns CDR1 SGHNT and CDR2 YYREEE (reference sequence). For the CDR3, the DNA is TGTGCCAGCAGCCTTTGGGGCTGGGGCACAGATACGCAGTATTTT. Its protein product is CASSLWGWGTDTQYF.

The J gene is TRBJ2-1, the V gene TRBV19; D is ambiguous. Trimming pared 5 bases from V and 5 bases from J, leaving 10 bases between. The CDR3 consists of 13 residues. Germline CDR1 and CDR2: LNHDA and SQIVND (reference sequence). The CDR3 DNA reads as TGTGCCAGTAGTCCGGGTTACAACAATGAGCAGTTCTTC. Translated, it gives CASSPGYNNEQFF.

V and J are TRBV5-8 and TRBJ1-1; D uncertain. Trimming stripped 0 bases from V and 0 bases from J, with 9 bases between. This CDR3 contains 15 residues. Germline V gene lookup returns CDR1 SGHTS and CDR2 YDEGEE. CDR3 sequence (DNA): TGTGCCAGCAGCTTGGGCAGAACGATGAACACTGAAGCTTTCTTT. It encodes CASSLGRTMNTEAFF. The full variable domain, in which reference TRBV5-8 and TRBJ1-1 provide the parts outside the CDR3, is EAGVTQSPTHLIKTRGQQATLRCSPISGHTSVYWYQQALGLGLQFLLWYDEGEERNRGNFPPRFSGRQFPNYSSELNVNALELEDSALYLCASSLGRTMNTEAFFGQGTRLTVV.

V is TRBV5-1 and J is TRBJ1-1; no clear D gene. Germline V gene data show CDR1 as SGHRS and CDR2 as YFSETQ. Trimming took 0 bases from V and 6 from J, leaving 9 bases between them. The CDR3 length is 13 residues. In DNA form, the CDR3 reads TGCGCCAGCAGCTTGGCGGGGTGGGCTGAAGCTTTCTTT. Its protein is CASSLAGWAEAFF.

The chain is built from TRBV6-5 and TRBJ2-7, with D possibly matching TRBD1 (5 bases). Per germline, CDR1 MNHEY and CDR2 SVGAGI. The CDR3 consists of 13 residues. Trimming took 2 bases from V and 6 from J, leaving 11 bases between them. CDR3 protein: CASSYLETAEQYF. The CDR3 DNA reads as TGTGCCAGCAGTTACCTAGAGACAGCCGAGCAGTACTTC.

The chain carries TRBV27 and TRBJ1-5, with unresolved D. V was shortened by 3 bases and J by 4 bases, with 13 bases between the two germline ends. This CDR3 contains 15 residues. Germline lookup yields CDR1 MNHEY and CDR2 SMNVEV (reference sequence). CDR3 DNA sequence: TGTGCCAGCAGTTTCGGAATAGGAGCGAATCAGCCCCAGCATTTT. This sequence encodes CASSFGIGANQPQHF.

This clone has a single count. The chain carries TRBV5-1 and TRBJ2-1; D not certain. Germline CDR1 is SGHRS and CDR2 is YFSETQ. This CDR3 is 12 amino acids long. Trimming took off 0 bases at V and 7 bases at J, with 5 bases between the two ends. CDR3 in amino acids: CASSLDGNEQFF. For the CDR3, the DNA is TGCGCCAGCAGCTTGGACGGGAATGAGCAGTTCTTC. The full variable domain, its missing parts supplied by reference TRBV5-1 and TRBJ2-1, is KAGVTQTPRYLIKTRGQQVTLSCSPISGHRSVSWYQQTPGQGLQFLFEYFSETQRNKGNFPGRFSGRQFSNSRSEMNVSTLELGDSALYLCASSLDGNEQFFGPGTRLTVL.

The rearrangement joins TRBV7-6 to TRBJ2-3; D not resolved. The germline V and J ends were trimmed by 2 bases and 4 bases, with 16 bases remaining between them. Germline CDR1 is SGHVS and CDR2 is FNYEAQ. This CDR3 region has 16 residues. The CDR3 DNA reads TGTGCCAGCAGCTTACATGTCTCTTCTAGTCCAGATACGCAGTATTTT. Amino acid sequence: CASSLHVSSSPDTQYF. Together with reference TRBV7-6 and TRBJ2-3, the CDR3 gives the full variable domain: GAGVSQSPRYKVTKRGQDVALRCDPISGHVSLYWYRQALGQGPEFLTYFNYEAQQDKSGLPNDRFSAERPEGSISTLTIQRTEQRDSAMYRCASSLHVSSSPDTQYFGPGTRLTVL.

The V and J genes are TRBV5-1 and TRBJ2-3, with D perhaps TRBD2 (5 bases). The CDR3 sequence is 14 residues long. CDR1 is SGHRS, CDR2 YFSETQ, per germline. V was trimmed by 2 bases and J by 3 bases, leaving 10 bases between them. The CDR3 nucleotides read TGCGCCAGCAGCTTCCTCGGCGGGACAGATACGCAGTATTTT. It encodes CASSFLGGTDTQYF.

Concerning this clone: Other nucleotide sequences in the sample specify the same CDR3. This chain connects TRBV11-3 to TRBJ1-6; 10 bases fit TRBD1. Unmatched junction bases numbered 4, after V lost 5 bases and J lost 9 bases. Germline V gene data show CDR1 as SGHNT and CDR2 as YENEEA. The CDR3 extends over 14 amino acids. DNA for the CDR3: TGTGCCAGCAGCAACCGGGACAGGGGTTCACCCCTCCACTTT. Protein sequence: CASSNRDRGSPLHF.

V and J are TRBV7-8 and TRBJ2-5; D not resolved. V lost 1 base to trimming and J lost 6 bases, with 3 bases between them. This CDR3 contains 11 residues. The V gene's germline CDR1 is SGHVS and CDR2 FQNEAQ. The CDR3 is CASSLEQTQYF. CDR3 sequence (DNA): TGTGCCAGCAGCTTAGAGCAGACCCAGTACTTC.

This clone was detected once. The CDR3 DNA follows: TGTGCCAGCAGTTGGGACAGGGACTACGAGCAGTACTTC. This translates into CASSWDRDYEQYF. The chain uses TRBV27 and TRBJ2-5; 9 bases agree with TRBD1. TRBJ2-7 matches the DNA end more closely, so the J call is doubtful. The CDR3 covers 13 residues. Germline V CDR1 and CDR2: MNHEY, SMNVEV (reference sequence).

This clone turned up a few times. The gene calls are TRBV9 and TRBJ2-2; weak D call: TRBD1 (6 bases). In germline, CDR1 is SGDLS, CDR2 YYNGEE. The CDR3 has 14 residues. V was clipped by 4 bases and J by 6 bases, with 13 bases between them. DNA for the CDR3: TGTGCCAGCAGCCCTTACAGGGCTGCCGGGGAGCTGTTTTTT. This codes for CASSPYRAAGELFF.

The chain joins TRBV5-1 to TRBJ1-2; no reliable D call. V was shortened by 2 bases and J by 0 bases, with 5 bases between the two germline ends. This CDR3 contains 13 residues. Germline CDR1 is SGHRS and CDR2 is YFSETQ. The CDR3 here is CASSLNTNYGYTF. The CDR3 DNA is TGCGCCAGCAGCTTAAACACTAACTATGGCTACACCTTC.